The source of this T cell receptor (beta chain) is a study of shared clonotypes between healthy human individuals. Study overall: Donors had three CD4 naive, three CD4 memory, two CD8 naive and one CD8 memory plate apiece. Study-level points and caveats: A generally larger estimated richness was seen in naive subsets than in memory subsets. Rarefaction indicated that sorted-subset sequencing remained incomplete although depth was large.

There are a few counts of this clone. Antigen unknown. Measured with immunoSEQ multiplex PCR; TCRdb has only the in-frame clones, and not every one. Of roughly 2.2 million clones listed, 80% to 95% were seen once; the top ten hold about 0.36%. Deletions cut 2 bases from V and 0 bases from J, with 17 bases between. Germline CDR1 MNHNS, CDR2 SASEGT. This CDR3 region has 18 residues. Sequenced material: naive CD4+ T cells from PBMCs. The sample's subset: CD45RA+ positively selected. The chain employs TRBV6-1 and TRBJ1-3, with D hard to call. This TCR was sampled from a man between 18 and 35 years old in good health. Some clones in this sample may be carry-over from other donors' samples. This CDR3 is CASSEYPQEILSGNTIYF. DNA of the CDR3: TGTGCCAGCAGTGAATATCCTCAGGAGATTCTCTCTGGAAACACCATATATTTT.